The 3 T cell receptor beta chains in this list originate from one sample, sequenced in a study of early T cells in non-severe SARS-CoV-2 infection. TCRdb re-called the 5' RACE reads through MiXCR, storing one row per CDR3 protein. In the table there are 100,000 to 120,000 distinct CDR3 sequences, around 12% of which are singletons. The sequencing used whole blood, collected at baseline. The receptors here all came from an adult who was a healthcare worker with PCR-confirmed SARS-CoV-2 infection or an uninfected control (not recorded which).

This clonotype was found many times. The V call is TRBV28, the J call TRBJ1-1; D call uncertain. The CDR3 has 12 amino acids. Germline V lookup: CDR1 MDHEN, CDR2 SYDVKM. With 5 bases removed from V and 2 bases from J, the gap between germline ends came to 6 bases. The CDR3 is CASSVLNTEAFF. The CDR3 DNA is TGTGCCAGCAGTGTGCTAAACACTGAAGCTTTCTTT.

In its sample, this clonotype was seen a few times. The chain uses TRBV5-5 and TRBJ2-7, with 7 bases that match TRBD2. Germline CDR1 SGHKS, CDR2 YYEKEE (reference sequence). The ends lost 4 bases at V and 7 bases at J; junction bases unmatched: 14. CDR3 length: 15 amino acids. The CDR3 bases are TGTGCCAGCAGCCCCCAGACAGCGGGGAATCGTGAGCAGTACTTC. This gives the protein CASSPQTAGNREQYF.

The gene calls are TRBV28 and TRBJ1-1; D gene uncertain. Per germline, CDR1 MDHEN and CDR2 SYDVKM. The CDR3 loop spans 13 amino acids. The V gene lost 4 bases and the J gene lost 1 base, with 7 bases spanning the gap. CDR3 loop: CASSYPGNTEAFF. In DNA form, the CDR3 reads TGTGCCAGCAGTTACCCAGGGAACACTGAAGCTTTCTTT.